The 21 T cell receptor beta chains listed next were all sequenced from one sample in a study of blood T cell repertoires in COVID-19. This table comes from immunoSEQ multiplex PCR, and its TCRdb copy is limited to in-frame clones, with some not included. The table includes about 220,000 clones, roughly 80% detected once. Sequencing was done on a sample of peripheral blood. The receptors originated from a woman in her 70s with acute or convalescent COVID-19.

The chain employs TRBV6-6 and TRBJ2-7, with a tentative D call TRBD1 (6 bases). V lost 2 bases to trimming and J lost 5 bases, with 16 bases between them. Germline values: CDR1 MNHNY, CDR2 SVGAGI (reference sequence). The CDR3 has 15 residues. Written as DNA, the CDR3 is TGTGCCAGCAGTTACGGGGACCAGACAGGCAACGAGCAGTACTTC. Residues: CASSYGDQTGNEQYF.

The rearrangement uses TRBV7-9 and TRBJ2-1, with 10 bases that match TRBD2. V shed 2 bases, J shed 5 bases, and the junction held 3 bases outside the gene matches. This CDR3 contains 15 residues. CDR1 and CDR2 (germline): SEHNR, FQNEAQ (reference sequence). The CDR3 DNA reads TGTGCCAGCAGCTTAAGGCTAGCGGGGGACAATGAGCAGTTCTTC. It is translated as CASSLRLAGDNEQFF.

The rearrangement links TRBV3-1 (or the pseudogene TRBV3-2) to TRBJ2-2; no reliable D call. The germline V and J ends were trimmed by 6 bases and 5 bases, with 4 bases remaining between them. CDR3 size: 11 residues. Germline values: CDR1 LGHDT, CDR2 YNNKEL (reference sequence). Written as DNA, the CDR3 is TGTGCCAGCAGTAATACCGGGGAGCTGTTTTTT. Protein product: CASSNTGELFF.

This sequence joins TRBV18 and TRBJ1-1; 8 bases agree with TRBD1. The CDR3 is 16 amino acids. CDR1 and CDR2 (germline): KGHSH, LQKENI. The trim removed 2 bases at V and 3 bases at J, leaving 8 bases unmatched. The CDR3: CASSPKSDRVDTEAFF. As DNA, the CDR3 is TGTGCCAGCTCACCAAAATCGGACAGGGTGGACACTGAAGCTTTCTTT.

This chain connects TRBV5-6 to TRBJ2-5, with 9 bases matching TRBD1. The CDR3 is made up of 15 amino acids. Looked up from germline, CDR1 is SGHDT and CDR2 is YYEEEE. Unmatched junction bases numbered 10, after V lost 6 bases and J lost 4 bases. The CDR3 DNA reads TGTGCCAGCACCTTTGTTACAGGGGGCAGAGAGACCCAGTACTTC. Translating gives CASTFVTGGRETQYF.

In its sample, this clone was seen once. This rearrangement joins TRBV5-1 to TRBJ1-1, with D possibly matching TRBD1 (5 bases). Germline-derived CDR1 and CDR2 are SGHRS and YFSETQ. V shed 3 bases and J shed 8 bases, with 14 bases lying between them. This CDR3 is built from 13 residues. This CDR3 reads CASSSGQGREAFF. The CDR3 DNA follows: TGCGCCAGCAGCTCGGGCCAGGGCAGGGAAGCTTTCTTT.

This rearrangement joins TRBV2 to TRBJ2-2; D is possibly TRBD2 (5 bases). This CDR3 is 16 amino acids long. Trimming took off 4 bases at V and 4 bases at J, with 16 bases between the two ends. Germline V gene sequence: CDR1 SNHLY, CDR2 FYNNEI. DNA for the CDR3: TGTGCCAGCAGTGGTACGGCCTACCGGGGCACCGGGGAGCTGTTTTTT. The encoded protein is CASSGTAYRGTGELFF.

This rearrangement joins TRBV27 to TRBJ2-7; D unresolved. Germline V lookup: CDR1 MNHEY, CDR2 SMNVEV (reference sequence). CDR3 length equals 10 residues. V shed 8 bases and J shed 6 bases, with 8 bases lying between them. CDR3 coding DNA: TGTGCCAGCTCCCCTTCCGAGCAGTACGTC. It is translated as CASSPSEQYV.

This chain uses TRBV7-8 with TRBJ2-5; 13 nucleotides match TRBD2. The germline CDR1 and CDR2 sequences are SGHVS and FQNEAQ. The CDR3 has 17 residues. The junction had 11 bases not matched to a gene; V was cut back by 5 bases and J by 5 bases. This chain's CDR3 is CASSPGTSGDYWETQYF. CDR3 in DNA: TGTGCCAGCAGCCCCGGGACTAGCGGGGATTACTGGGAGACCCAGTACTTC. The whole variable domain, remainder taken from reference TRBV7-8 and TRBJ2-5, is GAGVSQSPRYKVAKRGQDVALRCDPISGHVSLFWYQQALGQGPEFLTYFQNEAQLDKSGLPSDRFFAERPEGSVSTLKIQRTQQEDSAVYLCASSPGTSGDYWETQYFGPGTRLLVL.

This clone has only a few counts. This chain connects TRBV24-1 to TRBJ2-1; weak D call: TRBD1 (6 bases). V was cut by 0 bases and J by 5 bases, with 10 bases left in between. The CDR3 spans 15 residues. Germline V CDR1 and CDR2: KGHDR, SFDVKD. CDR3 loop: CATSDLNTGNNEQFF. The DNA of the CDR3 is TGTGCCACCAGTGATTTGAATACAGGGAACAATGAGCAGTTCTTC.

This chain uses TRBV18 with TRBJ2-3, with D tentatively TRBD2 (6 bases). Trimming took off 3 bases at V and 6 bases at J, with 13 bases between the two ends. Germline CDR1 reads KGHSH; CDR2 reads LQKENI. The CDR3 loop spans 14 amino acids. CDR3 bases: TGTGCCAGCTCACCCATATACCGGGGGGATACGCAGTATTTT. It yields the protein CASSPIYRGDTQYF.

The rearrangement joins TRBV29-1 to TRBJ2-3; 7 bases agree with TRBD2. The ends lost 3 bases at V and 4 bases at J; junction bases unmatched: 7. Germline-derived CDR1 and CDR2 are SQVTM and ANQGSEA. The CDR3 loop spans 14 amino acids. CDR3 sequence (DNA): TGCAGCGTTGAGCGTGGGGGGGTCCCAGATACGCAGTATTTT. As protein: CSVERGGVPDTQYF.

V and J are TRBV7-3 and TRBJ1-6, with TRBD1 matching over 8 bases. Trimming cost V 2 bases and J 10 bases; bases outside gene matches: 4. The germline V gene encodes CDR1 SGHTA and CDR2 FQGTGA. The CDR3 has 14 residues. The CDR3 reads CASSLYRGDSPLHF. For the CDR3, the DNA is TGTGCCAGCAGCTTATACAGGGGGGACTCACCCCTCCACTTT.

The J gene is TRBJ2-2, the V gene TRBV4-3; TRBD2 might be the D (5 bases). With 0 bases removed from V and 6 bases from J, the gap between germline ends came to 11 bases. The germline V gene has CDR1 LGHNA and CDR2 YSLEER. CDR3 length: 15 residues. The CDR3 DNA reads as TGCGCCAGCAGCCAAGAGAGGGTCCTCGCCGGGGAGCTGTTTTTT. Amino acids: CASSQERVLAGELFF.

The sample holds a few counts of this clone. The V gene is TRBV4-3, the J gene TRBJ2-3, with D possibly matching TRBD2 (5 bases). The germline V and J ends were trimmed by 0 bases and 6 bases, with 13 bases remaining between them. Looked up from germline, CDR1 is LGHNA and CDR2 is YSLEER. CDR3 size: 15 residues. Written as DNA, the CDR3 is TGCGCCAGCAGCCAAGAGAACAGTAGAGGGGATACGCAGTATTTT. It translates to CASSQENSRGDTQYF.

The chain employs TRBV13 and TRBJ2-5, with a tentative D call TRBD2 (5 bases). The CDR3 sequence is 14 residues long. Germline lookup yields CDR1 PRHDT and CDR2 FYEKMQ (reference sequence). V lost 1 base and J 7 bases, leaving 13 bases between the germline ends. CDR3 loop: CASSLAASRGTQYF. DNA of the CDR3: TGTGCCAGCAGCTTAGCCGCTAGCAGAGGGACCCAGTACTTC.

The chain has TRBV6-5 and TRBJ2-2; a weak D match, TRBD1 (6 bases). Germline CDR1 reads MNHEY; CDR2 reads SVGAGI. V lost 5 bases to trimming and J lost 2 bases, with 12 bases between them. This CDR3 contains 15 residues. Here the CDR3 reads CASSPTGYNTGELFF. For the CDR3, the DNA is TGTGCCAGCAGTCCTACAGGGTACAACACCGGGGAGCTGTTTTTT.

The genes are TRBV7-8 and TRBJ1-2, with TRBD1 matching 9 bases. Germline loops: CDR1 SGHVS, CDR2 FQNEAQ. The CDR3 contains 16 residues. Unmatched junction bases numbered 8, after V lost 4 bases and J lost 2 bases. The CDR3 nucleotides read TGTGCCAGCAGCTATAGCGGGACAGGGAGGAACTATGGCTACACCTTC. This codes for CASSYSGTGRNYGYTF.

The chain joins TRBV24-1 to TRBJ2-5; a weak D match, TRBD2 (5 bases). CDR1 is KGHDR, CDR2 SFDVKD, per germline. CDR3 length equals 13 residues. Trimming cost V 4 bases and J 2 bases, with 7 bases left between them. The CDR3 DNA reads TGTGCCACCAGTGAGACGGGACAAGAGACCCAGTACTTC. Translated: CATSETGQETQYF.

The chain recombines TRBV9 with TRBJ2-1; 8 nucleotides match TRBD2. CDR1 and CDR2 (germline): SGDLS, YYNGEE. Losses at the gene ends were 0 bases for V and 7 bases for J; bases not matched to a gene: 6. This CDR3 has 15 residues. In DNA, the CDR3 is TGTGCCAGCAGCGTAGAAGGAGCGGGGGATAATGAGCAGTTCTTC. Translated: CASSVEGAGDNEQFF.

The chain links TRBV7-2 to TRBJ2-7, with TRBD2 as a possible D gene (6 bases). V lost 6 bases, J lost 3 bases, and 15 bases lay in between. Germline V gene lookup returns CDR1 SGHTA and CDR2 FQGNSA. The length of the CDR3 is 14 residues. In DNA form, the CDR3 reads TGTGCCAGCAGTCCCGGGGGACCGATCTACGAGCAGTACTTC. Its translation: CASSPGGPIYEQYF.